The T cell receptor beta chain described here comes from a study of blood T cell repertoires in COVID-19. Study-level information: Donors in Cohort 3 who had recovered were those with two negative PCRs, healthcare professional clearance, or resolution of their symptoms. Collection of acute and convalescent COVID-19 samples took place in the United States, Italy and Spain. PBMCs, B-cell-depleted T cells, or T cells provided the cDNA or gDNA that made up the material.

This clone was observed a handful of times. Original handling: Amplifying reference gene primers gave estimates of nucleated cell counts. The assay was immunoSEQ multiplex PCR, and TCRdb's table has in-frame clones only and misses some. The DNA gave D and trimming, while V, J and clone size come from that table. The top ten hold around 24% of the sample, which has approximately 190,000 clones, approximately 86% seen once. Trimming took off 2 bases at V and 2 bases at J, with 10 bases between the two ends. There are 14 residues in the CDR3. CDR1 and CDR2 from the germline V gene are MNHEY and SMNVEV (reference sequence).

The receptor was isolated from a woman aged 40 to 49 in a cohort exposed to, infected with or recovered from COVID-19 (not recorded which). Source material: PBMCs or T cells enriched from blood (not recorded which). The chain uses TRBV27 and TRBJ2-7, with a weak D call TRBD2 (6 bases). CDR3 nucleotides: TGTGCCAGCAGTTTACGGGAGACGGCCTACGAGCAGTACTTC. Protein product: CASSLRETAYEQYF.